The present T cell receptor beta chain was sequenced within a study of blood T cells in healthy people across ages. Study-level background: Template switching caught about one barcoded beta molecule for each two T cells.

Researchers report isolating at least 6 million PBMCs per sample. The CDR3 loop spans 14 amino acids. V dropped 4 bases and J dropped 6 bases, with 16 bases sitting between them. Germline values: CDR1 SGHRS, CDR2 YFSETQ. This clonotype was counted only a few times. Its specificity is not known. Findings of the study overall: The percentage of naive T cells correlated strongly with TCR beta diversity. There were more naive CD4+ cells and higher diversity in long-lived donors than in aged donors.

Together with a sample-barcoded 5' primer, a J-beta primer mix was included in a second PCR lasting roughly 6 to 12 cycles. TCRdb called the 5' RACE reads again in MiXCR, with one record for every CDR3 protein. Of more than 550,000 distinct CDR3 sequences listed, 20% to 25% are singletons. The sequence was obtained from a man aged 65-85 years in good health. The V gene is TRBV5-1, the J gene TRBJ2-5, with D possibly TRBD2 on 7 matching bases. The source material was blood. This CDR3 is CASSTSAGAKTQYF. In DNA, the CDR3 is TGCGCCAGCAGCACATCCGCGGGGGCAAAGACCCAGTACTTC.